This T cell receptor beta chain was observed in a study of T cell responses to AZD1222 COVID-19 vaccine. Whole-study context: Second-dose timings of about 4 or about 12 weeks were pooled.

Study-level findings and limits: Only a handful of AZD1222 recipients were seropositive at baseline. Among spike-specific TCRs, nearly half reportedly target unmutated variant regions. Donor demographics were predominantly white British with a female majority; clonal diversity may be underestimated.

TCRdb's table, derived via immunoSEQ multiplex PCR, lists solely in-frame clones and lacks some. Of roughly 140,000 clones listed, around 94% are singletons. Germline CDR1 MNHEY, CDR2 SVGAGI. CDR3 length: 13 residues. The ends were cut back, 2 bases at V and 1 base at J, with 5 bases in the middle. As to this clone: Its antigen remains unknown.

The sequence was collected from an adult in good health. Sequenced material: peripheral blood, taken on day 0 of AZD1222 vaccination. The gene calls are TRBV6-5 and TRBJ1-1; no firm D call. Here the CDR3 reads CASSYKWNTEAFF. The CDR3 nucleotides read TGTGCCAGCAGTTACAAGTGGAACACTGAAGCTTTCTTT.